Listed here is a single TCR beta chain. Its antigen is not identified. The study excluded patients with other autoimmune diseases, uncontrolled infections, pregnancy or lactation. Clinical symptoms, serum thyroxine, TRAb, thyroid ultrasound and orbital computed tomography were relied on for diagnosis. This sample is part of a study of Graves' ophthalmopathy and Graves' hyperthyroidism. The study's findings and limits: Discriminating ophthalmopathy from stable hyperthyroidism, a 13-signature model attained a sensitivity of under 90% and a specificity of almost 83%. In predicting ophthalmopathy progression, the model reached roughly 71% sensitivity and 72.22% specificity.

CDR3 length equals 15 residues. Germline values: CDR1 KGHDR, CDR2 SFDVKD. The V and J ends lost 4 bases and 4 bases, in that order; junction bases with no gene match: 6. Amplifying from RNA transcripts, the study obtained TCR beta CDR3 regions. Second-round multiplex PCR came after a first-round RT-PCR that employed HTBI primers. TCRdb independently ran MiXCR on the multiplex PCR reads; one entry per CDR3 protein. In the table there are 900,000 to 1,200,000 distinct CDR3 sequences, about 40% of which are singletons. This receptor was identified in an adult man with Graves' hyperthyroidism. Source material: peripheral blood or thyroid tissue (not recorded which). This sequence joins TRBV24-1 and TRBJ1-5; TRBD1 agrees at 7 bases. In nucleotides, the CDR3 is TGTGCCACCAGTGACCGACAGGGCAGAAATCAGCCCCAGCATTTT. Translated, it gives CATSDRQGRNQPQHF.